The clone carrying this TCR beta chain has a handful of counts. Its antigen is not identified. Trimming pared 5 bases from V and 3 bases from J, leaving 20 bases between. Germline values: CDR1 SGHVS, CDR2 FQNEAQ. CDR3 size: 17 residues. These data are taken from a study of T cell responses to AZD1222 COVID-19 vaccine. General study findings and limits: The study sampled repertoires only after the peak T cell response.

Produced via immunoSEQ multiplex PCR; TCRdb's table is partial and in-frame only. The table records about 130,000 clones, approximately 85% of them present only once. This specimen consisted of peripheral blood, obtained on day 0 of AZD1222 vaccination. This chain links TRBV7-8 with TRBJ2-1; no definite D call. The sequence was collected from an adult in good health. The CDR3 protein is CASSAGVLRSGYNEQFF. CDR3 bases: TGTGCCAGCAGCGCCGGAGTCCTGAGATCAGGCTACAATGAGCAGTTCTTC.